These T cell receptor beta chains were read from a single sample in a study of identical twins. Using its own MiXCR run on the 5' RACE reads, TCRdb lists one record per CDR3 protein. The repertoire holds 450,000 to 650,000 distinct CDR3 sequences, with approximately 16% as singletons. These data are also associated with another study on yellow fever vaccine responses in identical twins.

Material for sequencing was CD4+ T cells sorted from blood. Receptors originate from a woman between 18 and 29 years old in good health. CDR3s include the opening cysteine and the closing phenylalanine or tryptophan. D genes are given only for firm matches. Where a row states a size, it is once, few, many or the class of an expanded clone; other rows omit it.

v_gene: TRBV2
d_gene: TRBD2
j_gene: TRBJ2-5
abundance: few
CDR3nt: TGTGCCAGCAGTGAGGAGGGAGGGAGCCAGACCCAGTACTTC
CDR3aa: CASSEEGGSQTQYF

v_gene: TRBV12-3/TRBV12-4
d_gene: -
j_gene: TRBJ1-1
abundance: few
CDR3nt: TGTGCCAGCAGAAGGGACCCCATGAACACTGAAGCTTTCTTT
CDR3aa: CASRRDPMNTEAFF

v_gene: TRBV28
d_gene: -
j_gene: TRBJ1-2
abundance: -
CDR3nt: TGTGCCAGCAGTTTATTTGGGCCGGAGGAGGGTGGCTACACCTTC
CDR3aa: CASSLFGPEEGGYTF

v_gene: TRBV4-1
d_gene: TRBD1
j_gene: TRBJ1-1
abundance: -
CDR3nt: TGCGCCAGCACCCGACAACGACAGGGCCCGGGGACTGAAGCTTTCTTT
CDR3aa: CASTRQRQGPGTEAFF

v_gene: TRBV28
d_gene: -
j_gene: TRBJ2-7
abundance: few
CDR3nt: TGTGCCAGCAGTTTCGACAGGCTTAGGTTGATTGTGCAGTACTTC
CDR3aa: CASSFDRLRLIVQYF

v_gene: TRBV6-1
d_gene: TRBD1
j_gene: TRBJ2-2
abundance: -
CDR3nt: TGTGCCAGCATGCTGGACAGGGCCACCGGGGAGCTGTTTTTT
CDR3aa: CASMLDRATGELFF

v_gene: TRBV24-1
d_gene: TRBD2
j_gene: TRBJ2-3
abundance: -
CDR3nt: TGTGCCACCAGTGGTATAGCCGGGACTAGCGGGGGGGCCATAAGCACAGATACGCAGTATTTT
CDR3aa: CATSGIAGTSGGAISTDTQYF

v_gene: TRBV12-3/TRBV12-4
d_gene: TRBD2
j_gene: TRBJ2-4
abundance: -
CDR3nt: TGTGCCAGCAGCCTAGCGGGGGTAGCCAAAAACATTCAGTACTTC
CDR3aa: CASSLAGVAKNIQYF

v_gene: TRBV11-3
d_gene: -
j_gene: TRBJ2-1
abundance: -
CDR3nt: TGTGCCAGCAGCTTCAGCACAGGGTTCGAGTTCTTC
CDR3aa: CASSFSTGFEFF

v_gene: TRBV10-3
d_gene: TRBD2
j_gene: TRBJ2-4
abundance: few
CDR3nt: TGTGCCATCTCCACTAGCGGGAGTACGACCAAAAACATTCAGTACTTC
CDR3aa: CAISTSGSTTKNIQYF

v_gene: TRBV7-9
d_gene: -
j_gene: TRBJ2-2
abundance: few
CDR3nt: TGTGCCAGCAGCTTACAGGGCCACGGGGAGCTGTTTTTT
CDR3aa: CASSLQGHGELFF

v_gene: TRBV7-2
d_gene: -
j_gene: TRBJ2-5
abundance: few
CDR3nt: TGTGCCAGCAGCTCCAAGCTGCAAGAGACCCAGTACTTC
CDR3aa: CASSSKLQETQYF

v_gene: TRBV12-3/TRBV12-4
d_gene: TRBD1
j_gene: TRBJ1-1
abundance: -
CDR3nt: TGTGCCAGCATGGGCAGGGGGGGAAACACTGAAGCTTTCTTT
CDR3aa: CASMGRGGNTEAFF

v_gene: TRBV5-1
d_gene: -
j_gene: TRBJ2-1
abundance: -
CDR3nt: TGCGCCAGCAGCCCTCGAGGCAGCGGGTCATACAATGAGCAGTTCTTC
CDR3aa: CASSPRGSGSYNEQFF

v_gene: TRBV24-1
d_gene: TRBD2
j_gene: TRBJ2-1
abundance: few
CDR3nt: TGTGCCACCAGTGACCTCGGACTAGCGGGAGGGCCCCACTACAATGAGCAGTTCTTC
CDR3aa: CATSDLGLAGGPHYNEQFF

v_gene: TRBV9
d_gene: TRBD2
j_gene: TRBJ2-2
abundance: -
CDR3nt: TGTGCCAGCAGCGTAGCTACTCTAGCGGGAATTACCGGGGAGCTGTTTTTT
CDR3aa: CASSVATLAGITGELFF

v_gene: TRBV6-1
d_gene: TRBD1
j_gene: TRBJ1-1
abundance: -
CDR3nt: TGTGCCAGCAGTCCCCGACAGGGGCGGAACACTGAAGCTTTCTTT
CDR3aa: CASSPRQGRNTEAFF

v_gene: TRBV12-3/TRBV12-4
d_gene: -
j_gene: TRBJ1-4
abundance: few
CDR3nt: TGTGCCAGCAGTTTCAGTAATGAAAAACTGTTTTTT
CDR3aa: CASSFSNEKLFF

v_gene: TRBV10-3
d_gene: -
j_gene: TRBJ2-1
abundance: many
CDR3nt: TGTGCCACCACGTTTTGGGTTGACGATGAGCAGTTCTTC
CDR3aa: CATTFWVDDEQFF

v_gene: TRBV20-1
d_gene: TRBD2
j_gene: TRBJ2-1
abundance: many
CDR3nt: TGCAGTGCTCCCCGTCGAGCTAGCGGTAACAATGAGCAGTTCTTC
CDR3aa: CSAPRRASGNNEQFF

v_gene: TRBV6-1
d_gene: TRBD2
j_gene: TRBJ2-5
abundance: -
CDR3nt: TGTGCCAGCCGTCGGCGACCTAGCGGGGCGATCCAAGAGACCCAGTACTTC
CDR3aa: CASRRRPSGAIQETQYF

v_gene: TRBV5-1
d_gene: TRBD1
j_gene: TRBJ1-2
abundance: many
CDR3nt: TGCGCCAGCAGCGGACAGGGTCATGGCTACACCTTC
CDR3aa: CASSGQGHGYTF

v_gene: TRBV9
d_gene: -
j_gene: TRBJ2-1
abundance: -
CDR3nt: TGTGCCAGCAGTATGAGGCGTGGGGGTGAGCAGTTCTTC
CDR3aa: CASSMRRGGEQFF

v_gene: TRBV7-2
d_gene: -
j_gene: TRBJ1-4
abundance: -
CDR3nt: TGTGCCAGCAGCCCCCTTGGGATTAATAATGAAAAACTGTTTTTT
CDR3aa: CASSPLGINNEKLFF

v_gene: TRBV3-1
d_gene: TRBD1
j_gene: TRBJ1-2
abundance: -
CDR3nt: TGTGCCAGCAGCGATCAGGGGGGCGGTGGCTACACCTTC
CDR3aa: CASSDQGGGGYTF

v_gene: TRBV28
d_gene: -
j_gene: TRBJ2-5
abundance: -
CDR3nt: TGTGCCAGCAGTTTATTAAGCAGGGAAGAGACCCAGTACTTC
CDR3aa: CASSLLSREETQYF

v_gene: TRBV7-9
d_gene: TRBD2
j_gene: TRBJ2-5
abundance: -
CDR3nt: TGTGCCAGCAGCTTACGCCCTAGCGGGGGGCTCCGGGAGACCCAGTACTTC
CDR3aa: CASSLRPSGGLRETQYF

v_gene: TRBV2
d_gene: TRBD1
j_gene: TRBJ2-5
abundance: -
CDR3nt: TGTGCCAGCAGTGCACAGGGGCAAGAGACCCAGTACTTC
CDR3aa: CASSAQGQETQYF

v_gene: TRBV12-5
d_gene: -
j_gene: TRBJ2-1
abundance: -
CDR3nt: TGTGCTAGTGGGTTCCCCCTACAGGGATTCAATGAGCAGTTCTTC
CDR3aa: CASGFPLQGFNEQFF

v_gene: TRBV20-1
d_gene: TRBD2
j_gene: TRBJ2-7
abundance: few
CDR3nt: TGCAGTGCTAGAGATTCGGGGGGAACCTACGAGCAGTACTTC
CDR3aa: CSARDSGGTYEQYF

v_gene: TRBV29-1
d_gene: -
j_gene: TRBJ1-2
abundance: -
CDR3nt: TGCAGCGTTGAGACAGGCGCTAACTATGGCTACACCTTC
CDR3aa: CSVETGANYGYTF

v_gene: TRBV11-3
d_gene: -
j_gene: TRBJ2-7
abundance: -
CDR3nt: TGTGCCAGCAGCTTAGCTCCTAGCGTTTACTACGAGCAGTACTTC
CDR3aa: CASSLAPSVYYEQYF

v_gene: TRBV4-1
d_gene: TRBD2
j_gene: TRBJ2-7
abundance: few
CDR3nt: TGCGCCAGCAGCTCTACTAGCGGGAGAACCTACGAGCAGTACTTC
CDR3aa: CASSSTSGRTYEQYF

v_gene: TRBV19
d_gene: TRBD2
j_gene: TRBJ2-1
abundance: -
CDR3nt: TGTGCCAGTAGTACATTGAACGGGGGGGTCCTACTGAGCTCCTACAATGAGCAGTTCTTC
CDR3aa: CASSTLNGGVLLSSYNEQFF

v_gene: TRBV2
d_gene: TRBD2
j_gene: TRBJ2-1
abundance: -
CDR3nt: TGTGCCAGCAGTGCTTCGGGACTATCCTCCGACGAGCAGTTCTTC
CDR3aa: CASSASGLSSDEQFF

v_gene: TRBV12-3/TRBV12-4
d_gene: TRBD1
j_gene: TRBJ1-2
abundance: few
CDR3nt: TGTGCCAGCAGGTGGGGGACAGGCCGACGGGGTAACTATGGCTACACCTTC
CDR3aa: CASRWGTGRRGNYGYTF

v_gene: TRBV12-3/TRBV12-4
d_gene: -
j_gene: TRBJ1-5
abundance: -
CDR3nt: TGTGCCAGCAGTTTTAAGGCCCTAAGCACAGATACGCAGCATTTT
CDR3aa: CASSFKALSTDTQHF

v_gene: TRBV20-1
d_gene: -
j_gene: TRBJ2-7
abundance: few
CDR3nt: TGCAGTGCGTACGGAGGCTACGAGCAGTACTTC
CDR3aa: CSAYGGYEQYF

v_gene: TRBV3-1
d_gene: -
j_gene: TRBJ2-4
abundance: few
CDR3nt: TGTGCCAGCAGAACCTCTAGCGACCACATTCAGTACTTC
CDR3aa: CASRTSSDHIQYF

v_gene: TRBV2
d_gene: -
j_gene: TRBJ1-2
abundance: -
CDR3nt: TGTGCCAGCAGTGGACAGACAGGCGGCGGCTATGGCTACACCTTC
CDR3aa: CASSGQTGGGYGYTF

v_gene: TRBV28
d_gene: TRBD1
j_gene: TRBJ1-1
abundance: few
CDR3nt: TGTGCCAGCAGTTTTCCGGGACAGGGGGTGATAAGTTGGAGATACACTGAAGCTTTCTTT
CDR3aa: CASSFPGQGVISWRYTEAFF

v_gene: TRBV12-3/TRBV12-4
d_gene: TRBD1
j_gene: TRBJ1-1
abundance: -
CDR3nt: TGTGCCAGCAGTTTGAGGAACAGGGGGGATACTGAAGCTTTCTTT
CDR3aa: CASSLRNRGDTEAFF

v_gene: TRBV12-3/TRBV12-4
d_gene: -
j_gene: TRBJ2-1
abundance: -
CDR3nt: TGTGCCAGCAGTTCCCACAATGGGGCGGGATTCTCCTACAATGAGCAGTTCTTC
CDR3aa: CASSSHNGAGFSYNEQFF

v_gene: TRBV28
d_gene: -
j_gene: TRBJ1-5
abundance: -
CDR3nt: TGTGCCAGCCGATGGGGGGGCCGAGGTAGCAATCAGCCCCAGCATTTT
CDR3aa: CASRWGGRGSNQPQHF

v_gene: TRBV5-1
d_gene: TRBD2
j_gene: TRBJ2-1
abundance: -
CDR3nt: TGCGCCAGTACAACGACTAGCGGGAGTTTGATAGAGCAGTTCTTC
CDR3aa: CASTTTSGSLIEQFF

v_gene: TRBV10-3
d_gene: -
j_gene: TRBJ2-7
abundance: -
CDR3nt: TGTGCCATCAGTGATTTTGGGACTTCCTACGAGCAGTACTTC
CDR3aa: CAISDFGTSYEQYF

v_gene: TRBV11-3
d_gene: -
j_gene: TRBJ1-1
abundance: -
CDR3nt: TGTGCCAGCAGCTCGTCTGGGGTCGGCACTGAAGCTTTCTTT
CDR3aa: CASSSSGVGTEAFF

v_gene: TRBV5-1
d_gene: -
j_gene: TRBJ2-1
abundance: many
CDR3nt: TGCGCCAGCAGCTTGGACAATGAGCAGTTCTTC
CDR3aa: CASSLDNEQFF

v_gene: TRBV3-1
d_gene: -
j_gene: TRBJ2-3
abundance: -
CDR3nt: TGTGCCAGCAGCCAAGTAGCGACCGCTAGCACAGATACGCAGTATTTT
CDR3aa: CASSQVATASTDTQYF

v_gene: TRBV29-1
d_gene: -
j_gene: TRBJ1-2
abundance: -
CDR3nt: TGCAGTGTGCTGGGGGACACCCATGGCTACACCTTC
CDR3aa: CSVLGDTHGYTF

v_gene: TRBV29-1
d_gene: TRBD1
j_gene: TRBJ2-4
abundance: -
CDR3nt: TGCAGCGTTGTGGTGACAGGGCGCTTCGGGATTCAGTACTTC
CDR3aa: CSVVVTGRFGIQYF

v_gene: TRBV9
d_gene: -
j_gene: TRBJ2-2
abundance: -
CDR3nt: TGTGCCAGCAGCGAGGGCAGCCCCGGGGAGCTGTTTTTT
CDR3aa: CASSEGSPGELFF

v_gene: TRBV20-1
d_gene: TRBD2
j_gene: TRBJ2-1
abundance: few
CDR3nt: TGCAGTGCTACCACCTCTAGCGGGGGATCCCAGTTCTTC
CDR3aa: CSATTSSGGSQFF

v_gene: TRBV6-2/TRBV6-3
d_gene: TRBD2
j_gene: TRBJ2-1
abundance: -
CDR3nt: TGTGCCAGCAGTTACCTCAACCCGGGACTAGCGGGGGCCCCAAACAATGAGCAGTTCTTC
CDR3aa: CASSYLNPGLAGAPNNEQFF

v_gene: TRBV20-1
d_gene: -
j_gene: TRBJ2-5
abundance: -
CDR3nt: TGCAGTGCTCCCTTCGGGGAGACCCAGTACTTC
CDR3aa: CSAPFGETQYF

v_gene: TRBV14
d_gene: TRBD2
j_gene: TRBJ2-3
abundance: -
CDR3nt: TGTGCCAGCAGCATAACTAGCGGGAGATGGGGCACAGATACGCAGTATTTT
CDR3aa: CASSITSGRWGTDTQYF

v_gene: TRBV6-2/TRBV6-3
d_gene: -
j_gene: TRBJ2-3
abundance: few
CDR3nt: TGTGCCAGCAGTTCCCTCTTTGCCTCTGCGGGAACTCTCTACACTAGCACAGATACGCAGTATTTT
CDR3aa: CASSSLFASAGTLYTSTDTQYF

v_gene: TRBV4-1
d_gene: -
j_gene: TRBJ2-2
abundance: few
CDR3nt: TGCGCCAGCAGCCAAGTGGGCCTCGGGGAGCTGTTTTTT
CDR3aa: CASSQVGLGELFF

v_gene: TRBV5-1
d_gene: TRBD1
j_gene: TRBJ1-6
abundance: few
CDR3nt: TGCGCCAGCAGCCCCCTAGGGGGCGAAGGTTCACCCCTCCACTTT
CDR3aa: CASSPLGGEGSPLHF